This T cell receptor beta chain was recovered during a study of monozygotic twins with inflammatory bowel disease. Points from the study as a whole: IBD patients shared fewer clonotypes with other individuals than healthy twins, especially patients with disease activity signs. Among twins, concordant and discordant pairs did not differ in repertoire similarity, possibly from limited power.

Germline V gene lookup returns CDR1 SGHRS and CDR2 YFSETQ. The CDR3 consists of 15 residues. Researchers ran eight separate cDNA reactions for each sample. TCRdb re-called the 5' RACE reads; one entry per CDR3 protein, DNA not given. There are some 210,000 distinct CDR3 sequences in the sample, with 1.6% held by the top ten. As concerns this clonotype: Its target is unknown.

The sequenced material came from blood. The receptor's source is a human donor with ulcerative colitis or Crohn's disease, or a healthy co-twin of an affected twin (not recorded which). The chain combines TRBV5-1 with TRBJ1-2; the D call from TCRdb, TRBD1, cannot be confirmed without DNA. The CDR3: CASSPLGGADYGYTF.